This T cell receptor beta chain appears in the sequencing data of a study of cytomegalovirus exposure and HLA in healthy donors. V was pared by 2 bases and J by 7 bases, with 14 bases between. The CDR3 extends over 14 amino acids. Germline V gene data show CDR1 as SGHTA and CDR2 as FQGNSA. Comment on this clone: Antigen: not known.

Vbeta (60) and Jbeta (13) primers were used in the PCR. Repertoires were generated with immunoSEQ multiplex PCR, while TCRdb's copy carries only in-frame clones and drops some. The sample contains 150,000 to 200,000 clones, around two thirds of which appear only once. Study results and caveats: The authors later found most CMV-associated TCR beta chains appeared HLA-restricted. According to the study, 150 to 200 TCR beta chains were cytomegalovirus-associated. Segments of the TCR beta V type were, in most cases, productive about 87% or about 30% of the time in an earlier analysis.

This chain links TRBV7-2 with TRBJ1-1; D is perhaps TRBD1 (6 bases). Source material: PBMCs. This TCR was sampled from a man aged 45-65 years in good health and CMV-seronegative. This CDR3 reads CASSLNQGRGEAFF. CDR3 bases: TGTGCCAGCAGCTTAAATCAAGGCAGGGGTGAAGCTTTCTTT.